These T cell receptor beta chains were read from a single sample in a study of early T cells in non-severe SARS-CoV-2 infection. One entry per CDR3 protein results from TCRdb running MiXCR on the 5' RACE reads. The sample lists fewer than 85,000 distinct CDR3 sequences, under 15% seen once, with around 1.3% in the top ten. Sequenced material: whole blood. These receptors were obtained from an adult who was a healthcare worker with PCR-confirmed SARS-CoV-2 infection or an uninfected control (not recorded which). Both conserved end residues are part of each CDR3. A D gene is named only where the DNA matches it firmly. Only some rows state a clone size, as once, few, many or a class for expanded clones.

d_gene,abundance,j_gene,v_gene,CDR3aa,CDR3nt
.,many,TRBJ2-3,TRBV20-1,CSARSQGPGRGTDTQYF,TGCAGTGCTAGATCCCAGGGGCCGGGAAGAGGGACAGATACGCAGTATTTT
TRBD2,many,TRBJ2-7,TRBV28,CASSYHPSGSRAHEQYF,TGTGCCAGCAGCTACCACCCGAGCGGGAGTAGGGCCCACGAGCAGTACTTC
.,many,TRBJ2-2,TRBV30,CAWSAGGFSTGELFF,TGTGCCTGGAGTGCAGGGGGGTTTAGCACCGGGGAGCTGTTTTTT
.,.,TRBJ2-7,TRBV6-5,CASSYGSTAYEQYF,TGTGCCAGCAGTTACGGCTCGACAGCCTACGAGCAGTACTTC
.,many,TRBJ2-7,TRBV30,CAWGDYEQYF,TGTGCCTGGGGGGATTACGAGCAGTACTTC
TRBD1,many,TRBJ2-7,TRBV7-2,CASSRQGTAGDGSSYEQYF,TGTGCCAGCAGCCGACAAGGGACAGCTGGGGATGGAAGCTCCTACGAGCAGTACTTC
.,many,TRBJ1-2,TRBV20-1,CSARVRGVGYTF,TGCAGTGCTAGAGTCCGGGGGGTGGGCTACACCTTC
.,many,TRBJ2-1,TRBV27,CASSFRRYNEQFF,TGTGCCAGCAGTTTCAGGCGCTACAATGAGCAGTTCTTC
TRBD1,many,TRBJ2-5,TRBV30,CAWSRDRQETQYF,TGTGCCTGGAGTAGGGACAGACAAGAGACCCAGTACTTC
.,many,TRBJ2-1,TRBV27,CASSSALINAEQFF,TGTGCCAGCAGTTCCGCACTAATTAATGCTGAGCAGTTCTTC
TRBD1,.,TRBJ2-5,TRBV6-6,CASSHRTGEETQYF,TGTGCCAGCAGCCATCGGACAGGCGAAGAGACCCAGTACTTC
.,few,TRBJ2-1,TRBV28,CASTRINEQFF,TGTGCCAGCACTAGAATCAATGAGCAGTTCTTC
.,few,TRBJ2-1,TRBV28,CASCGGSSYNEQFF,TGTGCCAGTTGCGGGGGCAGCTCCTACAATGAGCAGTTCTTC
.,many,TRBJ1-2,TRBV2,CASNLNPVVGYTF,TGTGCCAGCAACCTGAACCCCGTTGTTGGCTACACCTTC
.,many,TRBJ1-5,TRBV4-3,CASSQARNQPQHF,TGCGCCAGCAGCCAAGCTCGCAATCAGCCCCAGCATTTT
.,few,TRBJ1-1,TRBV14,CASSQDLRRAAFF,TGTGCCAGCAGCCAAGATTTAAGGCGGGCAGCTTTCTTT
.,few,TRBJ1-2,TRBV7-8,CASSYTNYGYTF,TGTGCCAGCAGCTACACTAACTATGGCTACACCTTC
.,many,TRBJ2-3,TRBV10-2,CASTRRLPGTDTQYF,TGCGCCAGCACCCGACGTCTCCCGGGCACAGATACGCAGTATTTT
.,many,TRBJ2-2,TRBV21-1,CASPQRFGGNTGELFF,TGTGCCAGCCCACAACGGTTCGGGGGGAACACCGGGGAGCTGTTTTTT
.,many,TRBJ2-7,TRBV5-1,CASSTGGAF,TGCGCCAGCAGCACTGGTGGGGCCTTC
TRBD2,many,TRBJ2-1,TRBV11-2,CASSFGGSHNEQFF,TGTGCCAGCAGCTTCGGGGGGTCCCACAATGAGCAGTTCTTC
TRBD1,many,TRBJ2-7,TRBV9,CASSVAGQGGEQYF,TGTGCCAGCAGCGTGGCAGGACAGGGCGGAGAGCAGTACTTC
.,many,TRBJ2-6,TRBV2,CASGWTPRSGANVLTF,TGTGCCAGCGGTTGGACACCCCGCTCTGGGGCCAACGTCCTGACTTTC
.,.,TRBJ2-3,TRBV20-1,CSGTDITDTQYF,TGCAGCGGGACGGACATAACAGATACGCAGTATTTT
.,many,TRBJ1-1,TRBV29-1,CSVEPGKIGRNTEAFF,TGCAGCGTTGAACCAGGGAAGATTGGCAGGAACACTGAAGCTTTCTTT
TRBD2,few,TRBJ2-3,TRBV10-3,CAISERRTSEDTQYF,TGTGCCATCAGTGAGAGACGGACTAGCGAAGATACGCAGTATTTT
.,many,TRBJ1-2,TRBV14,CASSQAWGDGYTF,TGTGCCAGCAGCCAAGCATGGGGCGATGGCTACACCTTC
TRBD1,many,TRBJ1-1,TRBV7-9,CASSLSGGEAFF,TGTGCCAGCAGCTTATCAGGGGGCGAAGCTTTCTTT
.,many,TRBJ2-7,TRBV28,CASRPSQGLPYEQYF,TGTGCCAGCAGACCGTCACAGGGCCTACCCTACGAGCAGTACTTC
.,many,TRBJ2-1,TRBV9,CASSPYVDDEQFF,TGTGCCAGCAGCCCATACGTCGACGATGAGCAGTTCTTC
.,many,TRBJ2-2,TRBV12-3/TRBV12-4,CASSLVRVQTGELFF,TGTGCCAGCAGTTTAGTCAGGGTTCAGACCGGGGAGCTGTTTTTT
.,.,TRBJ2-3,TRBV6-4,CASSRHDTDTQYF,TGTGCCAGCAGTAGGCACGACACAGATACGCAGTATTTT
.,many,TRBJ1-1,TRBV18,CASSPGRNTEAFF,TGTGCCAGCTCACCAGGACGGAACACTGAAGCTTTCTTT
.,.,TRBJ1-5,TRBV28,CASSRDTGNQPQHF,TGTGCCAGCAGTAGGGATACAGGCAATCAGCCCCAGCATTTT
TRBD1,many,TRBJ1-1,TRBV9,CASSLTGDGAEAFF,TGTGCCAGCAGTTTAACAGGGGATGGGGCTGAAGCTTTCTTT
.,.,TRBJ2-5,TRBV7-9,CASSQRTKETQYF,TGTGCCAGCAGCCAAAGGACAAAAGAGACCCAGTACTTC
.,.,TRBJ1-3,TRBV7-2,CASRTYSGNTIYF,TGTGCCAGCAGAACATACTCTGGAAACACCATATATTTT
.,many,TRBJ2-3,TRBV27,CASSLKRVRPDTQYF,TGTGCCAGCAGTTTAAAGAGGGTTCGCCCAGATACGCAGTATTTT
TRBD2,many,TRBJ2-1,TRBV12-3/TRBV12-4,CASSSGTSLASEQFF,TGTGCCAGCAGTTCCGGGACTAGCCTTGCCAGTGAGCAGTTCTTC
TRBD2,.,TRBJ2-5,TRBV7-2,CASSLGLAGANVNQYF,TGTGCCAGCAGCTTAGGACTAGCGGGGGCTAATGTTAACCAGTACTTC
TRBD2,many,TRBJ2-3,TRBV3-1,CASRRTSGTSDTQYF,TGTGCCAGCAGACGGACTAGCGGGACGTCAGATACGCAGTATTTT
.,many,TRBJ2-7,TRBV11-2,CASTGLKGRGEQYF,TGTGCCAGCACGGGCCTTAAAGGGCGTGGCGAGCAGTACTTC
.,many,TRBJ2-5,TRBV7-2,CASSLVGSEETQYF,TGTGCCAGCAGCTTAGTCGGAAGTGAGGAGACCCAGTACTTC
.,few,TRBJ2-2,TRBV9,CASSDPTNYGELFF,TGTGCCAGCAGCGACCCGACAAACTACGGGGAGCTGTTTTTT
.,many,TRBJ2-2,TRBV29-1,CSVDQGMNTGELFF,TGCAGCGTTGACCAGGGGATGAACACCGGGGAGCTGTTTTTT
TRBD2,many,TRBJ2-1,TRBV5-1,CASSPRTSDYNEQFF,TGCGCCAGCAGCCCCCGGACTAGCGATTACAATGAGCAGTTCTTC
.,many,TRBJ2-1,TRBV9,CASSVNLDEQFF,TGTGCCAGCAGCGTGAATTTAGATGAGCAGTTCTTC
.,medium-sized,TRBJ1-3,TRBV20-1,CSGQEGSGNTIYF,TGCAGTGGCCAGGAGGGTTCTGGAAACACCATATATTTT
.,few,TRBJ2-5,TRBV29-1,CSVEEGTQTQYF,TGCAGCGTTGAGGAGGGGACGCAGACCCAGTACTTC
.,.,TRBJ2-2,TRBV6-5,CASSYAGELFF,TGTGCCAGCAGTTACGCGGGGGAGCTGTTTTTT
.,.,TRBJ2-1,TRBV20-1,CSARTGGPSYNEQFF,TGCAGTGCTAGAACCGGCGGTCCTTCCTACAATGAGCAGTTCTTC